The 14 T cell receptor beta chains in this list originate from one sample, sequenced in a study of neoadjuvant anti-PD-1 for oral cavity cancer (dated by TCRdb to the early 2020s). The sample's time point, from its label and the paper: after neoadjuvant nivolumab, at surgical resection. Libraries were made using the immunoSEQ multiplex PCR assay. Drawn from immuneACCESS, this table holds only the in-frame rearrangements with V and J called that TCRdb kept. Clones are partly lost; checked studies trace under half to an unresolved V gene and leave the rest unexplained. For this sample the table gives about 14,000 clones, of which roughly 34% were detected only once. About two fifths of the sample is taken by the ten largest. The source material was tumor tissue, sampled after nivolumab (anti-PD-1) treatment. These receptors were taken from a person between 40 and 80 years old with oral cavity squamous cell carcinoma.

V and J are TRBV28 and TRBJ1-1; the D gene is possibly TRBD1 (5 bases). V lost 2 bases and J lost 13, with 14 bases in between. Germline CDR1 and CDR2: MDHEN and SYDVKM. The CDR3 loop spans 12 amino acids. The CDR3 reads CASSLGAVRVFF. CDR3 sequence (DNA): TGTGCCAGCAGTTTAGGGGCAGTTAGGGTTTTCTTT.

The CDR3 DNA reads as TGTGCCAGTAGTATGCTGACAGGGTGGGATACGCAGTATTTT. Encoded protein: CASSMLTGWDTQYF. The chain couples TRBV19 to TRBJ2-3, with 7 bases identical to TRBD1. The CDR3 runs to 14 residues. Germline V gene data show CDR1 as LNHDA and CDR2 as SQIVND (reference sequence). Losses at the gene ends were 3 bases for V and 6 bases for J; bases not matched to a gene: 6.

This sequence joins TRBV5-1 and TRBJ1-5; a possible D gene is TRBD1 (6 bases). CDR1 is SGHRS and CDR2 is YFSETQ in the germline V gene. Trimming took 3 bases from V and 5 from J, leaving 12 bases between them. This CDR3 is 14 amino acids long. In DNA form, the CDR3 reads TGCGCCAGCAGCTCCTGGGGGGGCGATCAGCCCCAGCATTTT. Encoded protein: CASSSWGGDQPQHF. The variable domain in full, with the rest retrieved from reference TRBV5-1 and TRBJ1-5, is KAGVTQTPRYLIKTRGQQVTLSCSPISGHRSVSWYQQTPGQGLQFLFEYFSETQRNKGNFPGRFSGRQFSNSRSEMNVSTLELGDSALYLCASSSWGGDQPQHFGDGTRLSIL.

This clone turned up a few times. The V and J genes are TRBV11-3 and TRBJ2-1; D unclear. This CDR3 is 12 amino acids long. Trimming shortened V by 1 base and J by 8 bases, and 6 bases separated the two germline ends. Germline V gene sequence: CDR1 SGHNT, CDR2 YENEEA. In DNA, the CDR3 is TGTGCCAGCAGCTTAGCGGGTGATGAGCAGTTCTTC. It codes for CASSLAGDEQFF.

The table lists this clone with a few counts. J is TRBJ1-6 and V is TRBV5-4; D might be TRBD1 (6 bases). The ends were cut back, 4 bases at V and 7 bases at J, with 12 bases in the middle. This CDR3 is built from 14 residues. Germline V lookup: CDR1 SGHNT, CDR2 YYREEE (reference sequence). This CDR3 is CASSIDRTNSPLHF. In nucleotides, the CDR3 is TGTGCCAGCAGCATAGACAGGACGAATTCACCCCTCCACTTT.

The chain links TRBV7-2 to TRBJ1-1; D might be TRBD1 (5 bases). V lost 0 bases and J lost 6, with 17 bases in between. The CDR3 is made up of 16 amino acids. The germline V gene encodes CDR1 SGHTA and CDR2 FQGNSA. CDR3 DNA sequence: TGTGCCAGCAGCTTAGCGTTCGGACAACTAAGGTCTGAAGCTTTCTTT. Translating it yields CASSLAFGQLRSEAFF.

The V and J genes are TRBV29-1 and TRBJ2-7; 11 bases match TRBD2. The CDR3 length is 14 residues. Germline trimming cut 5 bases from V and 1 base from J; bases unmatched to any gene: 4. The germline gives CDR1 SQVTM, CDR2 ANQGSEA. CDR3 in amino acids: CSVRRLAGSYEQYF. CDR3 bases: TGCAGCGTTCGGCGACTAGCGGGGTCCTACGAGCAGTACTTC.

This chain uses TRBV19 with TRBJ2-5, with 12 bases matching TRBD2. Germline CDR1 and CDR2: LNHDA and SQIVND (reference sequence). This CDR3 contains 16 residues. V shed 5 bases, J shed 2 bases, and the junction held 6 bases outside the gene matches. CDR3 bases: TGTGCCAGTAGTCATAGACTAGCGGGGGCTCAAGAGACCCAGTACTTC. Its protein product is CASSHRLAGAQETQYF.

This clone occurred a few times. The chain carries TRBV7-2 and TRBJ1-1, with 7 positions matching TRBD1. V lost 5 bases to trimming and J lost 0 bases; unmatched junction nucleotides: 6. Looked up from germline, CDR1 is SGHTA and CDR2 is FQGNSA. This CDR3 has 15 residues. CDR3 in amino acids: CASSEWTGLNTEAFF. The CDR3 DNA follows: TGTGCCAGCAGCGAGTGGACAGGACTGAACACTGAAGCTTTCTTT.

This clone has a handful of counts. The rearrangement joins TRBV6-5 to TRBJ1-2; TRBD1 matches at 7 bases. V shed 2 bases, J shed 11 bases, and the junction held 11 bases outside the gene matches. There are 14 residues in the CDR3. Germline V gene sequence: CDR1 MNHEY, CDR2 SVGAGI. CDR3 amino acids: CASSYRLATGWYTF. CDR3 bases: TGTGCCAGCAGTTACCGCCTCGCGACAGGGTGGTACACCTTC.

The chain employs TRBV6-1 and TRBJ2-7, with 7 bases identical to TRBD1. Per the germline V gene, CDR1 is MNHNS and CDR2 is SASEGT. There are 15 residues in the CDR3. Trimming took 3 bases from V and 2 from J; bases not matched to a gene: 7. DNA of the CDR3: TGTGCCAGCAGTGATCCTCGACAGGGTACCTACGAGCAGTACTTC. This translates into CASSDPRQGTYEQYF.

In this sample, this clone turned up a few times. The rearrangement uses TRBV7-6 and TRBJ1-5; 11 bases fit TRBD1. Germline V lookup: CDR1 SGHVS, CDR2 FNYEAQ. Trimming took 5 bases from V and 4 from J; bases not matched to a gene: 4. CDR3 length: 15 amino acids. The CDR3 region has the DNA TGTGCCAGCAGCCTGGGGACAGGGGGTAATCAGCCCCAGCATTTT. Translating it yields CASSLGTGGNQPQHF.

CDR3 amino acids: CASSLGTHGAEAFF. CDR3 nucleotides: TGTGCCAGCAGCTTAGGGACGCACGGGGCTGAAGCTTTCTTT. The chain carries TRBV7-2 and TRBJ1-1; D is unclear. V dropped 1 base and J dropped 6 bases, with 12 bases sitting between them. Germline V gene data show CDR1 as SGHTA and CDR2 as FQGNSA. The length of the CDR3 is 14 residues.

This chain joins TRBV10-3 and TRBJ2-5; TRBD1 matches 7 bases. The ends lost 0 bases at V and 2 bases at J; junction bases unmatched: 6. There are 16 residues in the CDR3. From germline, CDR1 is ENHRY and CDR2 SYGVKD. CDR3 DNA sequence: TGTGCCATCAGTGAGTCAGGACAGGTATTTCAAGAGACCCAGTACTTC. It translates to CAISESGQVFQETQYF.